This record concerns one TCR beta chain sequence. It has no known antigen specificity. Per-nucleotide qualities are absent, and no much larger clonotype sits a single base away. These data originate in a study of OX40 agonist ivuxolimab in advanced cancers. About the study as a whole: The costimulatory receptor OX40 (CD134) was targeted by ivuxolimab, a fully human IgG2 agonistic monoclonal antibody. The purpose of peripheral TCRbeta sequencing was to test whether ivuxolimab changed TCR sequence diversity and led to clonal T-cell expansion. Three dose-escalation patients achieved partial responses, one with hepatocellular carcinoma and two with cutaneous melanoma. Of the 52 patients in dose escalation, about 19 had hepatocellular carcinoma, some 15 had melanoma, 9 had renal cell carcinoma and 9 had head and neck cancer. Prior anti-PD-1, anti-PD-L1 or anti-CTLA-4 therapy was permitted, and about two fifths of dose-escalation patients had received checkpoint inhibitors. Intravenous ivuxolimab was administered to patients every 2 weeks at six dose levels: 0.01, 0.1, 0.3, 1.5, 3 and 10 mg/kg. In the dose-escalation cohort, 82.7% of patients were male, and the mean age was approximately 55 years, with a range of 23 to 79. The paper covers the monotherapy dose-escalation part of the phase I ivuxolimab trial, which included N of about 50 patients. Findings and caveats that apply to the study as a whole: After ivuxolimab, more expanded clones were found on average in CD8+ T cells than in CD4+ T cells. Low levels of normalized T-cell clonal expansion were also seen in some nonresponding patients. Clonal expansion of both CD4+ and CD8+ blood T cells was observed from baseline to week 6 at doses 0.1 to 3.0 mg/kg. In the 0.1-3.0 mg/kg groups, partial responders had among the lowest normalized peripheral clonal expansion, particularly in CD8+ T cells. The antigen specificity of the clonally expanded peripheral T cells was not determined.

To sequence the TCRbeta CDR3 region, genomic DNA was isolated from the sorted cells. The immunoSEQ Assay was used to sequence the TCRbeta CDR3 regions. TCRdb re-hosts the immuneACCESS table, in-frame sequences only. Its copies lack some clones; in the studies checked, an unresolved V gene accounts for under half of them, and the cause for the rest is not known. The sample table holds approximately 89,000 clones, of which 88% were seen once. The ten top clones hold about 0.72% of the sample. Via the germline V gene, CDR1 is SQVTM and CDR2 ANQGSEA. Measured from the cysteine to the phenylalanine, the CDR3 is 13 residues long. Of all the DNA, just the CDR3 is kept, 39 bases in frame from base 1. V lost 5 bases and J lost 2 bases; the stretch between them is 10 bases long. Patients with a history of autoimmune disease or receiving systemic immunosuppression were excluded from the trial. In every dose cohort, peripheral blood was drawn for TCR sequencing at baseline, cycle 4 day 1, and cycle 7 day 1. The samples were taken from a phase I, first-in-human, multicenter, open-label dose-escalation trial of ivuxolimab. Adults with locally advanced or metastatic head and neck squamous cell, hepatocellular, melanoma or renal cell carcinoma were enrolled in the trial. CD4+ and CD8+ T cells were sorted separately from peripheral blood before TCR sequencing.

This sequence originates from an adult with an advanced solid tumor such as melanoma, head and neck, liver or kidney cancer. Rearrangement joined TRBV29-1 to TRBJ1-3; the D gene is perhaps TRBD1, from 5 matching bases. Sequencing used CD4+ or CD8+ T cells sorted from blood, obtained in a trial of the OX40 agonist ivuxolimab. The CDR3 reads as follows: CSVQGSTGNTIYF. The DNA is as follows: TGCAGCGTTCAGGGATCAACTGGAAACACCATATATTTT.